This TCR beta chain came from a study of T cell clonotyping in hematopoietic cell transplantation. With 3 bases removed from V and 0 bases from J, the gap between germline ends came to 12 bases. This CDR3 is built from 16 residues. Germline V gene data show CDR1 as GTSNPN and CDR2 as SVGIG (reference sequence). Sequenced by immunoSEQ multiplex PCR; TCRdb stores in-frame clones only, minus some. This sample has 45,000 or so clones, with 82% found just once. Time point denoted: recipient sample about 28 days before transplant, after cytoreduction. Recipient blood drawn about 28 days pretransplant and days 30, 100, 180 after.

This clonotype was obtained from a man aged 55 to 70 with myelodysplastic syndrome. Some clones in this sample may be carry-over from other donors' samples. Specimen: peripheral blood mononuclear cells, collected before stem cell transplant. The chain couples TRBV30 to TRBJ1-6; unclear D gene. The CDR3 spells CAWSEDMTSYNSPLHF. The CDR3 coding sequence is TGTGCCTGGAGCGAAGACATGACCTCCTATAATTCACCCCTCCACTTT.